These 31 T cell receptor beta chains share one sample of origin, sequenced in a study of blood T cell repertoires in COVID-19. Using immunoSEQ multiplex PCR, the repertoire was profiled, and TCRdb retains in-frame clones only, with some absent. The data hold some 260,000 clones, with about 86% observed a single time. The sequencing input was peripheral blood. Source of these receptors: a man older than 75 with acute or convalescent COVID-19.

The chain is built from TRBV13 and TRBJ2-2; D gene ambiguous. This CDR3 is 12 amino acids long. The V end lost 5 bases, the J end lost 7 bases, and 8 bases lay between the germline ends. Germline V gene lookup returns CDR1 PRHDT and CDR2 FYEKMQ (reference sequence). The CDR3 bases are TGTGCCAGCAGCCAGAGAGGCGGGGAGCTGTTTTTT. Its protein product is CASSQRGGELFF.

The gene calls are TRBV5-1 and TRBJ1-2; D is perhaps TRBD1 (5 bases). The CDR3 runs 13 residues. The V end lost 4 bases, the J end lost 6 bases, and 13 bases lay between the germline ends. Per the germline V gene, CDR1 is SGHRS and CDR2 is YFSETQ. The CDR3, as DNA: TGCGCCAGCAGCCCCCGGGGGACGGATGGCTACACCTTC. Protein product: CASSPRGTDGYTF.

The chain is built from TRBV30 and TRBJ2-1, with 8 positions matching TRBD2. Germline CDR1 reads GTSNPN; CDR2 reads SVGIG (reference sequence). Trimming at V came to 3 bases and at J to 1 base, leaving 5 bases not matched to a gene. The CDR3 is 15 amino acids. CDR3 residues: CAWRFSGRSYNEQFF. CDR3 bases: TGTGCCTGGAGATTCAGCGGGAGATCCTACAATGAGCAGTTCTTC.

J is TRBJ2-3 and V is TRBV7-3; 9 bases fit TRBD2. Germline loops: CDR1 SGHTA, CDR2 FQGTGA. This CDR3 is built from 15 residues. V lost 5 bases to trimming and J lost 0 bases; unmatched junction nucleotides: 3. In nucleotides, the CDR3 is TGTGCCAGCAGCCCCGGACTAGCGAGCACAGATACGCAGTATTTT. The encoded protein is CASSPGLASTDTQYF.

The J gene is TRBJ2-6, the V gene TRBV28; D call uncertain. Germline-derived CDR1 and CDR2 are MDHEN and SYDVKM. The V end was cut by 7 bases, the J end by 2 bases, with 9 bases between. The CDR3 spans 14 residues. CDR3 nucleotide sequence: TGTGCCAGCAAATCCCGGGCTGGGGCCAACGTCCTGACTTTC. Amino acid sequence: CASKSRAGANVLTF. Filled out from reference TRBV28 and TRBJ2-6, the complete variable domain reads DVKVTQSSRYLVKRTGEKVFLECVQDMDHENMFWYRQDPGLGLRLIYFSYDVKMKEKGDIPEGYSVSREKKERFSLILESASTNQTSMYLCASKSRAGANVLTFGAGSRLTVL.

V gene TRBV15 combines with J gene TRBJ1-1, with D unresolved. Trimming cost V 1 base and J 8 bases, with 8 bases left between them. CDR1 and CDR2 (germline): LNHNV, YYDKDF (reference sequence). The CDR3 consists of 12 residues. The CDR3 is CATSRVDAEAFF. CDR3 in DNA: TGTGCCACCAGCAGAGTAGATGCGGAAGCTTTCTTT.

The rearrangement uses TRBV5-6 and TRBJ2-4, with 8 bases that match TRBD1. The CDR3 has 15 residues. Trimming removed 3 bases from V and 1 base from J; junction bases left unmatched: 3. The germline V gene has CDR1 SGHDT and CDR2 YYEEEE. CDR3 region: CASSWWTGAKNIQYF. The CDR3 DNA reads as TGTGCCAGCAGCTGGTGGACAGGGGCCAAAAACATTCAGTACTTC.

The genes are TRBV6-5 and TRBJ1-2, with D perhaps matching TRBD1 (6 bases). The CDR3 spans 13 residues. V lost 6 bases to trimming and J lost 1 base, with 9 bases between them. CDR1 is MNHEY and CDR2 is SVGAGI in the germline V gene. The CDR3 region has the DNA TGTGCCAGCAGAAGACAGGATAACTATGGCTACACCTTC. Protein product: CASRRQDNYGYTF.

The J gene is TRBJ1-3, the V gene TRBV30, with D perhaps matching TRBD1 (5 bases). The CDR3 is 15 amino acids. The germline V and J ends were trimmed by 4 bases and 0 bases, with 13 bases remaining between them. Germline V gives CDR1 GTSNPN, CDR2 SVGIG (reference sequence). As DNA, the CDR3 is TGTGCCTGGAATAAAGGGGCGATCTCTGGAAACACCATATATTTT. This translates into CAWNKGAISGNTIYF.

The genes are TRBV18 and TRBJ2-7; D is unclear. Deletions cut 4 bases from V and 2 bases from J, with 21 bases between. Germline V gene sequence: CDR1 KGHSH, CDR2 LQKENI. The CDR3 length is 17 residues. The CDR3 here is CASSLSRPGVTTYEQYF. CDR3 DNA sequence: TGTGCCAGCTCACTTTCTCGGCCGGGTGTCACCACCTACGAGCAGTACTTC.

The gene calls are TRBV5-1 and TRBJ2-3, with 9 bases fitting TRBD2. V lost 4 bases and J lost 2; bases outside the gene matches: 11. Germline assignment: CDR1 SGHRS and CDR2 YFSETQ. CDR3 length equals 17 residues. CDR3 amino acids: CASSTGTRGGVTDTQYF. CDR3 nucleotide sequence: TGCGCCAGCAGCACGGGGACTCGCGGGGGGGTCACAGATACGCAGTATTTT.

The chain carries TRBV24-1 and TRBJ2-1; 8 nucleotides line up with TRBD2. Germline V lookup: CDR1 KGHDR, CDR2 SFDVKD. The CDR3 has 20 residues. J was trimmed by 5 bases and V by 5 bases; bases with no gene match: 22. CDR3: CATSASGLNKGGRKNNEQFF. For the CDR3, the DNA is TGTGCCACCAGTGCCAGTGGACTCAACAAGGGCGGGAGGAAGAACAATGAGCAGTTCTTC.

This sequence joins TRBV7-2 and TRBJ1-4; 9 bases fit TRBD1. V trimming: 1 base; J trimming: 4 bases; junction bases outside the gene matches: 4. CDR3 size: 16 residues. The V gene's germline CDR1 is SGHTA and CDR2 FQGNSA. The CDR3 DNA is TGTGCCAGCAGCTTAGTAGGGACAGGGCGTAATGAAAAACTGTTTTTT. Its translation is CASSLVGTGRNEKLFF. Drawing the rest from reference TRBV7-2 and TRBJ1-4, the complete variable domain is GAGVSQSPSNKVTEKGKDVELRCDPISGHTALYWYRQSLGQGLEFLIYFQGNSAPDKSGLPSDRFSAERTGGSVSTLTIQRTQQEDSAVYLCASSLVGTGRNEKLFFGSGTQLSVL.

The J gene is TRBJ1-3, the V gene TRBV10-1, with D uncertain. Germline V gives CDR1 WNHNN, CDR2 SYGVQD (reference sequence). CDR3 length: 14 amino acids. V lost 3 bases, J lost 2 bases, and 8 bases lay in between. The CDR3 bases are TGCGCCAGCAGTGAATCCGCGCCTGGAAACACCATATATTTT. Translated, it gives CASSESAPGNTIYF.

This clone was counted only a few times. V usage is TRBV4-1 and J usage is TRBJ2-1, with a tentative D call TRBD2 (5 bases). V gave up 4 bases and J gave up 5 bases, with 24 bases separating them. There are 18 residues in the CDR3. The germline gives CDR1 MGHRA, CDR2 YSYEKL. This CDR3 reads CASSPFSLKRVRDNEQFF. CDR3 DNA sequence: TGCGCCAGCAGCCCCTTCTCGTTGAAGAGGGTACGAGACAATGAGCAGTTCTTC.

V and J are TRBV7-9 and TRBJ1-3; tentative D call: TRBD1 (6 bases). This CDR3 has 16 amino acids. CDR1 and CDR2 (germline): SEHNR, FQNEAQ (reference sequence). The V and J ends lost 5 bases and 0 bases respectively, with 14 bases between them. The CDR3 nucleotides read TGTGCCAGCAGCGAGGGACAACCTGCCTCTGGAAACACCATATATTTT. Protein: CASSEGQPASGNTIYF. Full variable domain (missing parts from reference TRBV7-9 and TRBJ1-3): DTGVSQNPRHKITKRGQNVTFRCDPISEHNRLYWYRQTLGQGPEFLTYFQNEAQLEKSRLLSDRFSAERPKGSFSTLEIQRTEQGDSAMYLCASSEGQPASGNTIYFGEGSWLTVV.

V is TRBV5-1 and J is TRBJ1-1; TRBD1 aligns across 8 bases. Trimming took 4 bases from V and 11 from J; bases not matched to a gene: 10. The germline CDR1 and CDR2 sequences are SGHRS and YFSETQ. This CDR3 has 13 amino acids. The CDR3 region is CASSPDRVDRAFF. Here the CDR3 DNA reads TGCGCCAGCAGCCCGGACAGGGTGGATCGGGCTTTCTTT. The variable domain in full, with the rest retrieved from reference TRBV5-1 and TRBJ1-1, is KAGVTQTPRYLIKTRGQQVTLSCSPISGHRSVSWYQQTPGQGLQFLFEYFSETQRNKGNFPGRFSGRQFSNSRSEMNVSTLELGDSALYLCASSPDRVDRAFFGQGTRLTVV.

The V and J genes are TRBV11-3 and TRBJ2-5, with D perhaps matching TRBD1 (6 bases). The V end was cut by 1 base, the J end by 0 bases, with 12 bases between. Germline-derived CDR1 and CDR2 are SGHNT and YENEEA. This CDR3 has 16 amino acids. CDR3 region: CASSLGGGHNQETQYF. Written as DNA, the CDR3 is TGTGCCAGCAGCTTAGGAGGGGGACACAACCAAGAGACCCAGTACTTC.

The chain is built from TRBV7-3 and TRBJ2-1; 10 bases align to TRBD2. The junction had 7 bases not matched to a gene; V was cut back by 0 bases and J by 5 bases. CDR1 and CDR2 from the germline V gene are SGHTA and FQGTGA. CDR3 length equals 17 residues. CDR3 in DNA: TGTGCCAGCAGCTTAACGGGGGGACTAGCGCAAAACAATGAGCAGTTCTTC. Translating gives CASSLTGGLAQNNEQFF.

This clone was counted between two and nine times. V usage is TRBV6-6 and J usage is TRBJ1-4; tentative D call: TRBD1 (5 bases). CDR1 MNHNY and CDR2 SVGAGI come from the germline V gene (reference sequence). Trimming shortened V by 6 bases and J by 8 bases, and 16 bases separated the two germline ends. The CDR3 is 14 residues long. The CDR3 reads CASRSTDGGEKLFF. The CDR3 DNA follows: TGTGCCAGCAGATCGACAGACGGAGGGGAAAAACTGTTTTTT.

The rearrangement links TRBV7-3 to TRBJ2-1, with unresolved D. The V end lost 0 bases, the J end lost 5 bases, and 8 bases lay between the germline ends. Germline CDR1 SGHTA, CDR2 FQGTGA. The CDR3 spans 14 residues. The CDR3 bases are TGTGCCAGCAGCTTAACCCGTTTAGACAATGAGCAGTTCTTC. Its translation: CASSLTRLDNEQFF.

V is TRBV3-1 (or the pseudogene TRBV3-2) and J is TRBJ1-2; D may be TRBD1 (6 bases). Between the trimmed V and J ends, which lost 2 bases and 4 bases, there was a span of 8 bases. The CDR3 covers 13 residues. The germline V gene encodes CDR1 LGHDT and CDR2 YNNKEL (reference sequence). Here the CDR3 reads CASSQSRGYGYTF. The DNA of the CDR3 is TGTGCCAGCAGCCAAAGCAGGGGCTATGGCTACACCTTC.

This clone appeared once. The chain links TRBV27 to TRBJ2-1; 9 nucleotides align to TRBD2. The germline V gene has CDR1 MNHEY and CDR2 SMNVEV (reference sequence). The CDR3 has 15 amino acids. J was trimmed by 4 bases and V by 2 bases; bases with no gene match: 3. The CDR3 DNA is TGTGCCAGCAGTTTAGCGGGAGGGACGTACAATGAGCAGTTCTTC. This translates into CASSLAGGTYNEQFF.

This clone showed up just once. The rearrangement links TRBV28 to TRBJ2-7; a possible D gene is TRBD2 (5 bases). CDR3 length: 14 amino acids. V was trimmed by 7 bases and J by 0 bases, leaving 13 bases between them. CDR1 and CDR2 (germline): MDHEN, SYDVKM. CDR3 loop: CASTRPGSSYEQYF. CDR3 nucleotide sequence: TGTGCCAGCACCAGACCGGGGAGCTCCTACGAGCAGTACTTC.

V usage is TRBV20-1 and J usage is TRBJ1-5; 9 bases line up with TRBD1. The germline V gene encodes CDR1 DFQATT and CDR2 SNEGSKA (reference sequence). Trimming removed 3 bases from V and 5 bases from J; junction bases left unmatched: 5. The CDR3 totals 14 residues. CDR3 amino acids: CSASRTGEDQPQHF. CDR3 DNA: TGCAGTGCTAGTCGGACAGGGGAGGATCAGCCCCAGCATTTT.

The V gene is TRBV30, the J gene TRBJ2-2, with TRBD1 matching over 9 bases. The CDR3 has 15 residues. From germline, CDR1 is GTSNPN and CDR2 SVGIG (reference sequence). Germline trimming cut 0 bases from V and 6 bases from J; bases unmatched to any gene: 5. CDR3 region: CAWSVRTGVAGELFF. The DNA for the CDR3 is TGTGCCTGGAGTGTAAGGACAGGGGTGGCCGGGGAGCTGTTTTTT.

This chain uses TRBV19 with TRBJ2-7; TRBD1 matches 9 bases. The CDR3 is 14 residues long. CDR1 and CDR2 (germline): LNHDA, SQIVND (reference sequence). The ends lost 6 bases at V and 0 bases at J; junction bases unmatched: 3. In nucleotides, the CDR3 is TGTGCCAGTAGCCCGACAGGGGGCTCCTACGAGCAGTACTTC. Amino acid sequence: CASSPTGGSYEQYF.

The V call is TRBV9, the J call TRBJ2-7, with D perhaps matching TRBD1 (6 bases). The CDR3 spans 15 residues. V was clipped by 3 bases and J by 0 bases, with 13 bases between them. The V gene's germline CDR1 is SGDLS and CDR2 YYNGEE. Written as DNA, the CDR3 is TGTGCCAGCAGCGCGCAGGACAGCCTCTCCTACGAGCAGTACTTC. Its translation is CASSAQDSLSYEQYF.

The rearrangement joins TRBV6-4 to TRBJ2-1; 8 nucleotides align to TRBD1. Germline lookup yields CDR1 MRHNA and CDR2 SNTAGT. The CDR3 sequence is 14 residues long. Losses at the gene ends were 3 bases for V and 6 bases for J; bases not matched to a gene: 4. CDR3 sequence reads: CASSEQGVGNEQFF. CDR3 nucleotide sequence: TGTGCCAGCAGTGAACAGGGGGTAGGCAATGAGCAGTTCTTC.

The chain combines TRBV5-1 with TRBJ2-1; TRBD2 matches 9 bases. This CDR3 spans 16 amino acids. Trimming removed 5 bases from V and 3 bases from J; junction bases left unmatched: 9. Germline V lookup: CDR1 SGHRS, CDR2 YFSETQ. As DNA, the CDR3 is TGCGCCAGCAGAACTTTAAGCGGGGGGTTCTACAATGAGCAGTTCTTC. This translates into CASRTLSGGFYNEQFF.

V gene TRBV6-5 combines with J gene TRBJ2-1; 7 bases are a match to TRBD1. With V trimmed by 6 bases and J by 7 bases, 6 bases remained unmatched. This CDR3 spans 13 amino acids. Germline CDR1 MNHEY, CDR2 SVGAGI. CDR3 sequence reads: CASRRQGENEQFF. The CDR3 DNA reads TGTGCCAGCAGGAGACAGGGAGAGAATGAGCAGTTCTTC.